This T cell receptor beta chain was observed in a study of T-cell reconstitution after alpha-beta-depleted transplantation in children. The sample holds a few counts of this clonotype. From germline, CDR1 is SQVTM and CDR2 ANQGSEA. V lost 4 bases and J 6 bases, leaving 10 bases between the germline ends. CDR3 length: 12 amino acids. Using unique molecular identifiers, the investigators prepared the TCRbeta library. One entry per CDR3 protein, called by TCRdb with MiXCR from the PCR reads. The sample lists about 500,000 distinct CDR3 sequences, less than 35% seen once, with 2% to 2.5% in the top ten. The chain employs TRBV29-1 and TRBJ2-1, with D possibly being TRBD2 (5 bases). This sequence was found in a human donor who donated a stem cell graft to a child with aplastic anemia. Material: PBMCs from the stem cell graft donor, obtained from the stem cell graft. The CDR3 nucleotides read TGCAGCGTTGTTAGGACTGTCAATGAGCAGTTCTTC. Its protein is CSVVRTVNEQFF.